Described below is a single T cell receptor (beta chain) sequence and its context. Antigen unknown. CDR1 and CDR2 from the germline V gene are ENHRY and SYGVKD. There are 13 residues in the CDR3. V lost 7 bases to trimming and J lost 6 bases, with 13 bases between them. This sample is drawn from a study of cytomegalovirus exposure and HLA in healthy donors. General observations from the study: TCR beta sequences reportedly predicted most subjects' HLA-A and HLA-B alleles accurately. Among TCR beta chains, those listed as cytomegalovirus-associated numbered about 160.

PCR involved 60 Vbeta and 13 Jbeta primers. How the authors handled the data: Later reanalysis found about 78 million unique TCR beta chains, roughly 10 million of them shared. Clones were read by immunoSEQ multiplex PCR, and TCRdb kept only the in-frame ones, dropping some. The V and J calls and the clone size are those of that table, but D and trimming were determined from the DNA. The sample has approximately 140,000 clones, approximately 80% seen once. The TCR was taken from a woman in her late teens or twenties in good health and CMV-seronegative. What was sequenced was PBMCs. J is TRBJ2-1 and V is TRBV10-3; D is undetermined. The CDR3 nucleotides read TGTGCCATCACGAGTTTGGTCGGCAATGAGCAGTTCTTC. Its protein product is CAITSLVGNEQFF.